The TCR beta chain under discussion was sequenced for a study of cytomegalovirus exposure and HLA in healthy donors. For the study at large: Of more than 350 genotyped donors, roughly 81% clustered with self-reported Caucasian donors.

CDR1 and CDR2 from the germline V gene are LNHDA and SQIVND (reference sequence). The CDR3 is 19 residues long. Germline trimming cut 4 bases from V and 2 bases from J; bases unmatched to any gene: 13. This clone was recorded a few times. The PCR was carried out with 60 Vbeta primers and 13 Jbeta primers. Here immunoSEQ multiplex PCR was the method, and the copy in TCRdb shows in-frame clones only, minus some. The profile shows over 150,000 clones, roughly 80% of them singletons. The receptor comes from a man aged 25 to 45 in good health and CMV-seropositive. Sequenced: PBMCs. J is TRBJ2-7 and V is TRBV19; TRBD2 matches 14 bases. The CDR3 is CASSTKIGTSGSATYEQYF. The CDR3 region has the DNA TGTGCCAGTAGTACTAAGATCGGGACTAGCGGGAGCGCAACCTACGAGCAGTACTTC.